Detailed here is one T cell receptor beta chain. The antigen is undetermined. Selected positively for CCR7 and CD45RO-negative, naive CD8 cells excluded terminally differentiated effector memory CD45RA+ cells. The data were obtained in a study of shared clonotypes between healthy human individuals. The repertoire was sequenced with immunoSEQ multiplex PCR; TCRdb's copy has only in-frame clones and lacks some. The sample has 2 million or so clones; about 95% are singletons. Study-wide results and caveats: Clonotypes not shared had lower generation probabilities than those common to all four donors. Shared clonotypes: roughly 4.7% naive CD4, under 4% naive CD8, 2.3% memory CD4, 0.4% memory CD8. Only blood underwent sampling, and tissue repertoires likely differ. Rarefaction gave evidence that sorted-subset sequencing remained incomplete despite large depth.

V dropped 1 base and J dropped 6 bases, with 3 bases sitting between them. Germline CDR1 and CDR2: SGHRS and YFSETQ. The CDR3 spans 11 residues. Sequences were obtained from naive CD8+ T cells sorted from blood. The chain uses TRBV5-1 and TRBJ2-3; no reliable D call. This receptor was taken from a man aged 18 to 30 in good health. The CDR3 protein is CASSLNDTQYF. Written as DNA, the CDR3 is TGCGCCAGCAGCTTGAATGATACGCAGTATTTT.